The next 16 T cell receptor beta chains were all read from a single sample in a study of blood T cell repertoires in COVID-19. TCRdb's table, derived via immunoSEQ multiplex PCR, lists solely in-frame clones and lacks some. Among some 300,000 clones, roughly 86% were seen once, and the ten largest hold 1.3%. The sequencing sample was made of peripheral blood. The receptor set was obtained from a man aged 65-85 years with acute or convalescent COVID-19.

This chain connects TRBV5-5 to TRBJ1-4; tentatively, D is TRBD1 (5 bases). This CDR3 is 15 amino acids long. Germline CDR1 SGHKS, CDR2 YYEKEE (reference sequence). V was shortened by 5 bases and J by 4 bases, with 15 bases between the two germline ends. The CDR3 loop is CASSLPGSLNEKLFF. As DNA, the CDR3 is TGTGCCAGCAGTCTACCAGGGTCCCTTAATGAAAAACTGTTTTTT.

This clone was recorded once. This rearrangement joins TRBV10-3 to TRBJ2-7; 8 bases line up with TRBD2. V lost 6 bases, J lost 1 base, and 8 bases stayed unmatched. CDR3 size: 15 residues. Germline CDR1 is ENHRY and CDR2 is SYGVKD. The CDR3 here is CAIRVAAGGSYEQYF. CDR3 DNA: TGTGCCATCAGAGTAGCGGCGGGGGGATCCTACGAGCAGTACTTC.

The rearrangement joins TRBV28 to TRBJ1-5; D gene uncertain. V lost 3 bases to trimming and J lost 4 bases, with 16 bases between them. The CDR3 consists of 16 residues. Germline loops: CDR1 MDHEN, CDR2 SYDVKM. CDR3 region: CASSFSSGERNQPQHF. DNA of the CDR3: TGTGCCAGCAGTTTCAGCAGCGGGGAAAGAAATCAGCCCCAGCATTTT.

This clone was seen only a few times. This sequence joins TRBV19 and TRBJ2-1, with 14 bases fitting TRBD2. The CDR3 length is 21 residues. V gave up 1 base and J gave up 0 bases; unmatched junction bases: 11. CDR1 is LNHDA and CDR2 is SQIVND in the germline V gene (reference sequence). The CDR3 DNA follows: TGTGCCAGTAGTATAGCCCGAGGGACTAGCGGGAGCGGGAGCTCCTACAATGAGCAGTTCTTC. The encoded protein is CASSIARGTSGSGSSYNEQFF.

This clone has a single count. The chain links TRBV18 to TRBJ2-7; 8 nucleotides line up with TRBD1. V lost 3 bases and J lost 5; bases outside the gene matches: 6. CDR3 length: 14 residues. Germline CDR1 KGHSH, CDR2 LQKENI. CDR3 protein: CASSPRQGRNEQYF. In nucleotides, the CDR3 is TGTGCCAGCTCACCTCGACAGGGGCGTAACGAGCAGTACTTC.

The J gene is TRBJ2-5, the V gene TRBV5-1; weak D call: TRBD1 (6 bases). Trimming removed 1 base from V and 2 bases from J, with 9 bases in between. From germline, CDR1 is SGHRS and CDR2 YFSETQ. There are 14 residues in the CDR3. The CDR3 DNA reads TGCGCCAGCAGCTTGTCCGGGACACAAGAGACCCAGTACTTC. It is translated as CASSLSGTQETQYF.

The V and J genes are TRBV9 and TRBJ2-1; tentative D call: TRBD2 (5 bases). Between the trimmed V and J ends, which lost 3 bases and 8 bases, there was a span of 12 bases. The germline V gene has CDR1 SGDLS and CDR2 YYNGEE. The CDR3 has 13 amino acids. The CDR3 coding sequence is TGTGCCAGCAGCGCTAGGTGGCGGGATGAGCAGTTCTTC. Its protein product is CASSARWRDEQFF.

The genes are TRBV5-1 and TRBJ1-1, with 9 bases aligning to TRBD1. Looked up from germline, CDR1 is SGHRS and CDR2 is YFSETQ. The trim removed 4 bases at V and 5 bases at J, leaving 6 bases unmatched. CDR3 length equals 14 residues. The CDR3 loop is CASSGDRVGTEAFF. The CDR3 bases are TGCGCCAGCAGCGGGGACAGGGTGGGTACTGAAGCTTTCTTT.

V gene TRBV24-1 combines with J gene TRBJ1-6; the match to TRBD1 covers 9 bases. The J segment lost 5 bases and the V segment lost 0 bases, leaving 10 bases of the junction unmatched. The CDR3 consists of 19 residues. Germline CDR1 KGHDR, CDR2 SFDVKD. CDR3 amino acids: CATSDLRSQDRGNNSPLHF. The CDR3 bases are TGTGCCACCAGTGATTTGCGTTCTCAGGACAGGGGCAATAATTCACCCCTCCACTTT.

This clone was seen a few times. The chain recombines TRBV19 with TRBJ1-3; D might be TRBD1 (5 bases). CDR3 length: 14 amino acids. Trimming removed 11 bases at V and 4 bases at J, with 18 bases between. CDR1 is LNHDA and CDR2 is SQIVND in the germline V gene (reference sequence). The CDR3 DNA reads TGTGCCGGATCATACCAGGGTTACGGAAACACCATATATTTT. Translation: CAGSYQGYGNTIYF. Based on the CDR3 plus reference TRBV19 and TRBJ1-3, the full variable domain is DGGITQSPKYLFRKEGQNVTLSCEQNLNHDAMYWYRQDPGQGLRLIYYSQIVNDFQKGDIAEGYSVSREKKESFPLTVTSAQKNPTAFYLCAGSYQGYGNTIYFGEGSWLTVV.

The chain uses TRBV28 and TRBJ1-1; 10 positions match TRBD1. Trimming at V came to 5 bases and at J to 10 bases, leaving 7 bases not matched to a gene. CDR1 is MDHEN and CDR2 is SYDVKM in the germline V gene. CDR3 size: 13 residues. CDR3 DNA sequence: TGTGCCAGCAGTCCTCCCGACAGGGGGCGAGCTTTCTTT. Its translation is CASSPPDRGRAFF. Full variable domain (remainder filled in from reference TRBV28 and TRBJ1-1): DVKVTQSSRYLVKRTGEKVFLECVQDMDHENMFWYRQDPGLGLRLIYFSYDVKMKEKGDIPEGYSVSREKKERFSLILESASTNQTSMYLCASSPPDRGRAFFGQGTRLTVV.

The chain carries TRBV6-2 or TRBV6-3 and TRBJ1-1; 7 bases map to TRBD1. V shed 2 bases, J shed 11 bases, and the junction held 8 bases outside the gene matches. The length of the CDR3 is 13 residues. The germline CDR1 and CDR2 sequences are MNHEY and SVGEGT. The CDR3 sequence is CASSYSLGQRAFF. The CDR3 nucleotides are TGTGCCAGCAGTTACAGTTTGGGACAGCGGGCTTTCTTT.

V usage is TRBV5-1 and J usage is TRBJ2-5; possible D gene TRBD2, 6 bases. Germline V gene lookup returns CDR1 SGHRS and CDR2 YFSETQ. The CDR3 is 14 residues long. The germline V and J ends were trimmed by 1 base and 5 bases, with 12 bases remaining between them. CDR3 sequence reads: CASSLTSFGETQYF. CDR3 in DNA: TGCGCCAGCAGCTTGACTAGCTTCGGCGAGACCCAGTACTTC.

The genes are TRBV12-3 or TRBV12-4 and TRBJ1-1; no reliable D call. This CDR3 is built from 13 residues. The V and J ends lost 4 bases and 0 bases respectively, with 6 bases between them. The CDR3 DNA reads as TGTGCCAGCAGTTCCGTCCTGAACACTGAAGCTTTCTTT. This sequence encodes CASSSVLNTEAFF.

This chain connects TRBV5-6 to TRBJ1-4, with 8 bases lining up with TRBD1. Unmatched junction bases numbered 13, after V lost 2 bases and J lost 7 bases. The germline gives CDR1 SGHDT, CDR2 YYEEEE. This CDR3 is 17 amino acids long. The CDR3: CASSLYREQGAREKLFF. CDR3 nucleotide sequence: TGTGCCAGCAGCTTATATCGGGAGCAGGGGGCGCGTGAAAAACTGTTTTTT.

CDR3 bases: TGTGCCTGGACCCTCCCTGACAGAAGCTATGGCTACACCTTC. Residues: CAWTLPDRSYGYTF. This chain joins TRBV30 and TRBJ1-2; a possible D gene is TRBD1 (5 bases). V lost 4 bases, J lost 4 bases, and 16 bases lay in between. The germline CDR1 and CDR2 sequences are GTSNPN and SVGIG (reference sequence). The CDR3 length is 14 residues.